This T cell receptor beta chain was identified in a study of T cell responses to AZD1222 COVID-19 vaccine. Study-level results: Reports say nearly half of spike-specific TCRs go after unmutated variant regions. There were repertoire samples only from the period after the peak T cell response. The breadth and depth of Spike-specific TCRs increased once two AZD1222 doses had been given. Of the AZD1222 recipients, only five to seven were seropositive at baseline.

To note about this clone: Antigen specificity is unknown.

Here immunoSEQ multiplex PCR was the method, and the copy in TCRdb shows in-frame clones only, minus some. The table has over 120,000 clones, 85% to 95% seen once; the top ten hold roughly 12%. This CDR3 region has 15 residues. The V segment lost 5 bases and the J segment 5 bases; nucleotides outside the gene matches: 10. Germline values: CDR1 SGHAT, CDR2 FQNNGV. The sequence was obtained from an adult who had recovered from COVID-19. The chain recombines TRBV11-2 with TRBJ2-3, with 7 bases fitting TRBD2. The sample here was peripheral blood, taken after recovery from COVID-19. The CDR3 DNA sequence: TGTGCCAGCAGCGGGCTAGCGGTGATTGTAGATACGCAGTATTTT. It is translated as CASSGLAVIVDTQYF.